This T cell receptor (beta chain) was sequenced in a study of blood T cell repertoires in COVID-19. Across the study: In each case, the material was cDNA or gDNA derived from T cells, B-cell-depleted T cells, or PBMCs.

Only in-frame clones appear in the TCRdb table, and some are missing; sequencing was by immunoSEQ multiplex PCR. In the table there are 250,000 to 350,000 clones, about 85% of which are singletons. With 1 base removed from V and 7 bases from J, the gap between germline ends came to 8 bases. Germline V gives CDR1 SEHNR, CDR2 FQNEAQ (reference sequence). The CDR3 has 13 amino acids. Sequencing was carried out using peripheral blood. The TCR sequence derives from a man between 18 and 35 years old with active or convalescent COVID-19. The chain carries TRBV7-9 and TRBJ1-3; no firm D call. The CDR3 DNA is TGTGCCAGCAGCTTAGGCCCCGGTAACACCATATATTTT. Translating it yields CASSLGPGNTIYF.